A selection of T cell receptor beta chains follows, all from one sample in a study of blood T cell repertoires in COVID-19. Sequenced by immunoSEQ multiplex PCR; TCRdb stores in-frame clones only, minus some. Found here are some 200,000 clones, 86% of them singletons; the top ten hold over 9.5%. The specimen sequenced was peripheral blood. Receptor source: a woman aged 60-70 years with COVID-19, enrolled during active disease. Both conserved end residues are part of each CDR3. Each record gives: V gene, D gene, J gene, CDR3 protein. D genes are given only for firm matches.

TRBV9	.	TRBJ1-2	CASSLRDSGGVGYTF
TRBV10-3	.	TRBJ1-6	CAIAGPQGSPLHF
TRBV24-1	.	TRBJ2-3	CATSDQGVVTDTQYF
TRBV9	TRBD1	TRBJ1-2	CASSVGGTGNYGYTF
TRBV6-1	TRBD2	TRBJ2-5	CASSEGTSGNQETQYF
TRBV24-1	TRBD1	TRBJ1-5	CATSDSGTDRLNQPQHF
TRBV5-1	.	TRBJ1-4	CASSLGAGEKLFF
TRBV29-1	TRBD1	TRBJ1-2	CSVEEGGAFYGYTF
TRBV6-5	TRBD1	TRBJ1-1	CASNGMTGQNTEAFF
TRBV6-6	TRBD1	TRBJ2-2	CASRGGQGSGTGELFF
TRBV2	TRBD2	TRBJ2-1	CASSERRGINEQFF
TRBV11-3	TRBD2	TRBJ2-1	CASSLGGLVNEQFF
TRBV6-5	.	TRBJ2-3	CASSYPGRTDTQYF
TRBV10-1	.	TRBJ2-7	CASSDGISYEQYF
TRBV20-1	.	TRBJ2-1	CSAGGINEQFF
TRBV5-1	TRBD1	TRBJ2-3	CASSRTGVRDTQYF
TRBV24-1	TRBD2	TRBJ2-3	CATSDIAGEGTDTQYF
TRBV6-5	.	TRBJ2-1	CASSTPGRQFF
TRBV4-1	TRBD2	TRBJ2-7	CASSQERGLAGGDEQYF
TRBV25-1	TRBD1	TRBJ1-3	CASRPTGQKQSGNTIYF
TRBV19	.	TRBJ2-7	CASSIVGAVEYEQYF
TRBV6-6	TRBD1	TRBJ1-2	CASSGTGAYGYTF
TRBV4-3	TRBD2	TRBJ2-1	CASSQEWTSGHEKFF
TRBV29-1	.	TRBJ2-6	CSVVGTTGANVLTF
TRBV4-3	TRBD1	TRBJ1-1	CASSQSPGQGADTEAFF
TRBV5-4	TRBD2	TRBJ2-1	CASRPESGRASEQFF
TRBV15	.	TRBJ1-5	CATSRDVGGLQPQHF
TRBV15	.	TRBJ2-2	CATSRERGLPNTGELFF
TRBV5-6	TRBD1	TRBJ2-7	CASRPTGGSHEQYF
TRBV11-3	.	TRBJ2-5	CASSEFQETQYF
TRBV20-1	TRBD2	TRBJ2-7	CSASRLAGTYEQYF
TRBV28	TRBD1	TRBJ1-1	CASSPGQMNTEAFF
TRBV6-5	.	TRBJ1-5	CASSRDFDQPQHF
TRBV27	TRBD1	TRBJ1-5	CASSWTGAGNQPQHF
TRBV19	.	TRBJ1-5	CASSPTVFSNQPQHF
TRBV5-1	TRBD1	TRBJ2-1	CASSPGTGVYNEQFF
TRBV6-5	.	TRBJ2-2	CASSYEGRTGELFF
TRBV6-5	TRBD1	TRBJ1-2	CASSYFRQGGGYTF
TRBV7-8	TRBD1	TRBJ2-5	CASSSGQGRETQYF
TRBV4-3	.	TRBJ1-2	CASSQDVGNQRWGYTF
TRBV7-9	.	TRBJ2-3	CASSPGGSADTQYF
TRBV19	TRBD1	TRBJ1-5	CASTGGQGDNQPQHF
TRBV6-5	.	TRBJ1-1	CASREGELNTEAFF
TRBV6-6	TRBD1	TRBJ2-7	CASSSLGQVTYEQYF
TRBV24-1	.	TRBJ2-3	CATSDPGTDTQYF
TRBV28	.	TRBJ1-5	CASSSTGLWQPQHF
TRBV11-2	.	TRBJ1-1	CASSLDWRGEAFF
TRBV5-1	.	TRBJ1-6	CASSAQGGLYSPLHF
TRBV5-1	.	TRBJ2-1	CASSLIERRPFF
TRBV11-2	.	TRBJ2-7	CASSSRGTSLDEQYF
TRBV28	TRBD1	TRBJ1-5	CASRQGARQPQHF
TRBV11-2	TRBD2	TRBJ2-1	CASSLELAGGSYNEQFF
TRBV28	.	TRBJ2-7	CASRIPQGYEQYF
TRBV7-9	.	TRBJ1-4	CASSPPRGPTNEKLFF
TRBV28	.	TRBJ1-5	CASSFSDRPNQPQHF
TRBV28	.	TRBJ1-3	CASTPPVPSGNTIYF
TRBV5-6	TRBD2	TRBJ2-1	CASSLVGGGLYNEQFF